The rows below give T cell receptor beta chains drawn from one sample of a study of cytomegalovirus exposure and HLA in healthy donors. Libraries were prepared by immunoSEQ multiplex PCR; TCRdb keeps only in-frame clonotypes and omits some of them. The repertoire holds roughly 100,000 clones, with around four fifths as singletons. Material for sequencing was PBMCs. The origin of the receptors is a woman between 35 and 50 years old in good health and CMV-seronegative. Both conserved end residues are part of each CDR3. The order of the fields is D gene, J gene, V gene, clone size, CDR3 DNA, CDR3 protein. D genes are given only for firm matches. Size is stated for part of the rows, as once, few or many counts, or as a class when the clone is expanded.

d_call: TRBD1; j_call: TRBJ2-7; v_call: TRBV9; clone_size: NA; cdr3_nt: TGTGCCAGCAGCGCACAGGGGGCTTCGGGGGAGCAGTACTTC; cdr3_aa: CASSAQGASGEQYF
d_call: NA; j_call: TRBJ2-1; v_call: TRBV9; clone_size: NA; cdr3_nt: TGTGCCAGCAGCCCCGCCTTGGCAGTTTACAATGAGCAGTTCTTC; cdr3_aa: CASSPALAVYNEQFF
d_call: NA; j_call: TRBJ1-4; v_call: TRBV19; clone_size: few; cdr3_nt: TGTGCCAGTAGTATCTCCACAATGTCGTATGAAAAACTGTTTTTT; cdr3_aa: CASSISTMSYEKLFF
d_call: NA; j_call: TRBJ2-3; v_call: TRBV15; clone_size: NA; cdr3_nt: TGTGCCACCAGTACAGAGGGGGGCACAGATACGCAGTATTTT; cdr3_aa: CATSTEGGTDTQYF
d_call: NA; j_call: TRBJ1-2; v_call: TRBV7-9; clone_size: NA; cdr3_nt: TGTGCCAGCAGCTTATGGGACAATCGGAATGGCTACACCTTC; cdr3_aa: CASSLWDNRNGYTF
d_call: TRBD1; j_call: TRBJ2-2; v_call: TRBV27; clone_size: NA; cdr3_nt: TGTGCCAGCAGTTTTGACAGGGGGACAGGCACCGGGGAGCTGTTTTTT; cdr3_aa: CASSFDRGTGTGELFF
d_call: NA; j_call: TRBJ2-5; v_call: TRBV18; clone_size: NA; cdr3_nt: TGTGCCAGCTCACCGGGACAAACTAAAGAGACCCAGTACTTC; cdr3_aa: CASSPGQTKETQYF
d_call: NA; j_call: TRBJ2-3; v_call: TRBV6-6; clone_size: NA; cdr3_nt: TGTGCCTCAGCTGTAGCGGAGATCACAGATACGCAGTATTTT; cdr3_aa: CASAVAEITDTQYF
d_call: NA; j_call: TRBJ1-6; v_call: TRBV7-2; clone_size: NA; cdr3_nt: TGTGCCAGCACCCGGACAGTAAATTCACCCCTCCACTTT; cdr3_aa: CASTRTVNSPLHF
d_call: NA; j_call: TRBJ2-1; v_call: TRBV13; clone_size: NA; cdr3_nt: TGTGCCAGCAGCTTAGCCAGGAGGAATGAGCAGTTCTTC; cdr3_aa: CASSLARRNEQFF
d_call: NA; j_call: TRBJ2-5; v_call: TRBV2; clone_size: once; cdr3_nt: TGTGCCAGCAGTACTGGGGGGGGGCTTGGGACCCAGTACTTC; cdr3_aa: CASSTGGGLGTQYF
d_call: TRBD1; j_call: TRBJ1-1; v_call: TRBV15; clone_size: few; cdr3_nt: TGTGCCACCAGCAGAGGGACAGGGGCTGGGAACACTGAAGCTTTCTTT; cdr3_aa: CATSRGTGAGNTEAFF
d_call: TRBD1; j_call: TRBJ2-7; v_call: TRBV19; clone_size: NA; cdr3_nt: TGTGCCAGTAGTAGACAGGGGGACGAGCAGTACTTC; cdr3_aa: CASSRQGDEQYF
d_call: NA; j_call: TRBJ2-5; v_call: TRBV29-1; clone_size: NA; cdr3_nt: TGCAGCGTTGAGGGGGGGCGCGGAGAGACCCAGTACTTC; cdr3_aa: CSVEGGRGETQYF
d_call: NA; j_call: TRBJ2-7; v_call: TRBV4-3; clone_size: NA; cdr3_nt: TGCGCCAGCAGCCAAGGTACTACTTCCGAGCAGTACTTC; cdr3_aa: CASSQGTTSEQYF
d_call: NA; j_call: TRBJ1-2; v_call: TRBV9; clone_size: NA; cdr3_nt: TGTGCCAGCAGCGCTACCAAGAATGGCTACACCTTC; cdr3_aa: CASSATKNGYTF
d_call: TRBD2; j_call: TRBJ2-7; v_call: TRBV2; clone_size: NA; cdr3_nt: TGTGCCAGCAGTCACCAGCCCGACCCGGGACTAGCGGGGGGGCGGTTTTACGAGCAGTACTTC; cdr3_aa: CASSHQPDPGLAGGRFYEQYF
d_call: NA; j_call: TRBJ1-2; v_call: TRBV5-5; clone_size: once; cdr3_nt: TGTGCCAGCAGCTTGGGTGACCGACCCGGGTGGCATGGCTACACCTTC; cdr3_aa: CASSLGDRPGWHGYTF
d_call: TRBD1; j_call: TRBJ1-5; v_call: TRBV5-1; clone_size: NA; cdr3_nt: TGCGCCAGCAGCGAACAGGGGTGGCAGCCCCAGCATTTT; cdr3_aa: CASSEQGWQPQHF
d_call: NA; j_call: TRBJ2-7; v_call: TRBV19; clone_size: once; cdr3_nt: TGTGCCAGTAACCAGGGGTTGCCCTACGAGCAGTACTTC; cdr3_aa: CASNQGLPYEQYF
d_call: NA; j_call: TRBJ2-3; v_call: TRBV6-1; clone_size: NA; cdr3_nt: TGTGCCAGCAGTGCCTTGGACACCTGGGGCACAGATACGCAGTATTTT; cdr3_aa: CASSALDTWGTDTQYF
d_call: TRBD1; j_call: TRBJ1-3; v_call: TRBV5-1; clone_size: NA; cdr3_nt: TGCGCCAGCAGCACCGGACAGGGCCCTACTGGAAACACCATATATTTT; cdr3_aa: CASSTGQGPTGNTIYF
d_call: NA; j_call: TRBJ2-1; v_call: TRBV9; clone_size: NA; cdr3_nt: TGTGCCAGCAGCGCGTCCAATGAGCAGTTCTTC; cdr3_aa: CASSASNEQFF
d_call: NA; j_call: TRBJ1-6; v_call: TRBV6-6; clone_size: NA; cdr3_nt: TGTGCCAGCAGCCCTTCGCGGGGTGAGAATTCACCCCTCCACTTT; cdr3_aa: CASSPSRGENSPLHF
d_call: NA; j_call: TRBJ2-7; v_call: TRBV9; clone_size: few; cdr3_nt: TGTGCCAGCATCCACAGGTCCTACGAGCAGTACTTC; cdr3_aa: CASIHRSYEQYF
d_call: NA; j_call: TRBJ1-2; v_call: TRBV2; clone_size: NA; cdr3_nt: TGTGCCAGCTGGGCGACAGCCTATGGCTACACCTTC; cdr3_aa: CASWATAYGYTF
d_call: NA; j_call: TRBJ1-5; v_call: TRBV6-5; clone_size: NA; cdr3_nt: TGTGCCAGCGGAGGAGACCAGCCCCAGCATTTT; cdr3_aa: CASGGDQPQHF
d_call: NA; j_call: TRBJ2-1; v_call: TRBV5-1; clone_size: NA; cdr3_nt: TGCGCCAGCAGCTTAGGGGATTACAATGAGCAGTTCTTC; cdr3_aa: CASSLGDYNEQFF
d_call: NA; j_call: TRBJ1-2; v_call: TRBV7-2; clone_size: NA; cdr3_nt: TGTGCCAGCAGCTTAGGGAAACAGGTTGACTATGGCTACACCTTC; cdr3_aa: CASSLGKQVDYGYTF
d_call: TRBD2; j_call: TRBJ2-2; v_call: TRBV27; clone_size: few; cdr3_nt: TGTGCCAGCAGTCTCCCCTCAGTTGGCGGGGGGTCCGGGGAGCTGTTTTTT; cdr3_aa: CASSLPSVGGGSGELFF
d_call: NA; j_call: TRBJ2-4; v_call: TRBV19; clone_size: NA; cdr3_nt: TGTGCCAGTAGTATGCGGGGAGTAGGGGGCTTCAACAAAAACATTCAGTACTTC; cdr3_aa: CASSMRGVGGFNKNIQYF
d_call: TRBD1; j_call: TRBJ1-2; v_call: TRBV28; clone_size: NA; cdr3_nt: TGTGCCAGCGCCCCCGGGACAGGGCTCTATGGCTACACCTTC; cdr3_aa: CASAPGTGLYGYTF
d_call: NA; j_call: TRBJ2-7; v_call: TRBV4-2; clone_size: NA; cdr3_nt: TGTGCCAGCAGCCAAGGCCCAGCGAGTACCTACGAGCAGTACTTC; cdr3_aa: CASSQGPASTYEQYF
d_call: TRBD1; j_call: TRBJ1-2; v_call: TRBV2; clone_size: NA; cdr3_nt: TGTGCCAGCAGTGAAGCGCGACAGGGTGGCTACACCTTC; cdr3_aa: CASSEARQGGYTF
d_call: NA; j_call: TRBJ1-6; v_call: TRBV9; clone_size: NA; cdr3_nt: TGTGCCAGCAGCTTGGCCGGGAGCACTGATTCACCCCTCCACTTT; cdr3_aa: CASSLAGSTDSPLHF
d_call: NA; j_call: TRBJ2-1; v_call: TRBV5-1; clone_size: NA; cdr3_nt: TGCGCCAGCAGCTTGGCCGATATGGGGAGCGAGCAGTTCTTC; cdr3_aa: CASSLADMGSEQFF
d_call: NA; j_call: TRBJ1-4; v_call: TRBV29-1; clone_size: NA; cdr3_nt: TGCAGCGTTGAAACGAACAGCCAAAGGGAAAAACTGTTTTTT; cdr3_aa: CSVETNSQREKLFF